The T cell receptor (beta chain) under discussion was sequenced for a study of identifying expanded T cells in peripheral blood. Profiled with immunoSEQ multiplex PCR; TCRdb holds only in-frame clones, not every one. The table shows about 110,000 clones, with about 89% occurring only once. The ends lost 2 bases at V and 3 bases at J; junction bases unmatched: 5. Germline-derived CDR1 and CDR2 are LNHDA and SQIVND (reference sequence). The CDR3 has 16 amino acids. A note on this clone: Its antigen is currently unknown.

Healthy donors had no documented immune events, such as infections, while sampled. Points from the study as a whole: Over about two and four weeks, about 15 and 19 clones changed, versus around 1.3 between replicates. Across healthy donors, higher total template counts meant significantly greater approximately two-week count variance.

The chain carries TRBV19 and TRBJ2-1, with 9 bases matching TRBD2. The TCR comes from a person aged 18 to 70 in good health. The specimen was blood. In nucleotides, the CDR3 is TGTGCCAGTAGTATACTAGCGGGGACGTTCTACAATGAGCAGTTCTTC. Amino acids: CASSILAGTFYNEQFF.